The T cell receptor beta chain under discussion was sequenced for a study of T cells expressing NK-cell markers. On the study more broadly: Cells sorted as CD3+CD56+NKG2C+, CD3+CD56+NKG2C- and CD3+CD56-NKG2C+ T cells supplied the TCR beta repertoires. Whole-study results and caveats: Researchers report these clonotypes also headed the CD3+CD56-NKG2C+ fraction in a handful of donors.

This CDR3 spans 14 amino acids. Germline V gives CDR1 GTSNPN, CDR2 SVGIG (reference sequence). To note about this clonotype: Antigen: not known.

TCR beta cDNA was made by 5'RACE template switching with UMIs. TCRdb reprocessed the 5' RACE reads, keeping one entry per CDR3 protein, no DNA. This sample's table reports 350,000 to 400,000 distinct CDR3 sequences. This receptor was identified in a woman aged 45-65 years in good health. Material for sequencing was blood T cells: a sorted CD56 or NKG2C T cell subset, CD4+ or CD8+ T cells, or bulk PBMC T cells (not recorded which). The chain links TRBV30 to TRBJ1-1; checking the TCRdb D call of TRBD1 is not possible without DNA. CDR3 sequence reads: CAWSITGGSAEAFF.